Below, 20 T cell receptor beta chains from the same sample are listed, as sequenced in a study of Ad26.COV2.S vaccination and SARS-CoV-2 variants listed by TCRdb under 2021. Library preparation employed the immunoSEQ multiplex PCR assay. What TCRdb holds here is the immuneACCESS table cut down to in-frame rearrangements. Part of the clones is not present; checked against another copy, under half of the missing clones reflect an unresolved V gene, and the others are unexplained. This sample gives fewer than 800,000 clones in total; about 90% of them show up just once. The ten largest make up roughly 1.5% of the sample. According to the study, the label for this sample's treatment or condition signals: 15 to 20 received Ad26.COV2.S at low or high dose, single or two shots; about 5 received placebo; per-sample allocation not given. Repertoires of vaccine and placebo recipients were sequenced from samples taken on day 63 after the first injection.

This material consisted of peripheral blood, taken in a trial of Ad26.COV2.S vaccine versus placebo. These receptors came from a person between 18 and 60 years old who received the Ad26.COV2.S COVID-19 vaccine or a placebo.

This clone turned up a few times. The chain is built from TRBV7-2 and TRBJ2-7; 8 nucleotides agree with TRBD2. This CDR3 region has 15 residues. V gave up 5 bases and J gave up 3 bases; unmatched junction bases: 9. The germline V gene encodes CDR1 SGHTA and CDR2 FQGNSA. The CDR3 DNA reads TGTGCCAGCAGCCGTCAGCGGGGGATTCACTACGAGCAGTACTTC. Its translation is CASSRQRGIHYEQYF.

This chain uses TRBV6-6 with TRBJ2-3; D ambiguous. The germline V and J ends were trimmed by 6 bases and 2 bases, with 12 bases remaining between them. CDR1 and CDR2 from the germline V gene are MNHNY and SVGAGI (reference sequence). The CDR3 sequence is 14 residues long. The CDR3: CASSLRAYTDTQYF. In DNA form, the CDR3 reads TGTGCCAGCAGCTTGAGAGCTTACACAGATACGCAGTATTTT.

This clone has just one count. The chain combines TRBV6-5 with TRBJ1-2; no clear D. There are 15 residues in the CDR3. V shed 6 bases and J shed 2 bases, with 16 bases lying between them. From germline, CDR1 is MNHEY and CDR2 SVGAGI. CDR3 loop: CASRALLSANYGYTF. CDR3 DNA: TGTGCCAGCAGAGCCCTCTTAAGCGCCAACTATGGCTACACCTTC.

V and J are TRBV25-1 and TRBJ2-3; D is ambiguous. Germline V gene lookup returns CDR1 MGHDK and CDR2 SYGVNS. V shed 3 bases and J shed 11 bases, with 15 bases lying between them. The CDR3 extends over 13 amino acids. The CDR3: CASSDPPSPGQYF. The CDR3 DNA reads TGTGCCAGCAGTGACCCACCGTCCCCAGGGCAGTATTTT.

As for this clone: Other DNA sequences in this specimen translate into the identical CDR3. This CDR3 is CSVGQGGGYTF. CDR3 DNA sequence: TGCAGCGTTGGACAGGGTGGAGGCTACACCTTC. This chain joins TRBV29-1 and TRBJ1-2, with TRBD1 identical over 7 bases. Germline CDR1 reads SQVTM; CDR2 reads ANQGSEA. V dropped 4 bases and J dropped 8; count of bases not matched to a gene: 4. CDR3 length: 11 amino acids.

This clone was seen a handful of times. The chain is built from TRBV18 and TRBJ2-7; no clear D. CDR3 length: 13 amino acids. Trimming removed 6 bases at V and 3 bases at J, with 12 bases between. CDR1 and CDR2 (germline): KGHSH, LQKENI. CDR3 in amino acids: CASSLPGLYEQYF. The CDR3 coding sequence is TGTGCCAGCTCCCTACCGGGCCTCTACGAGCAGTACTTC.

The V and J genes are TRBV19 and TRBJ1-4; 10 bases match TRBD1. Germline V CDR1 and CDR2: LNHDA, SQIVND (reference sequence). V shed 2 bases and J 8 bases; nucleotides not matched to a gene: 5. The CDR3 extends over 15 amino acids. The CDR3 protein is CASSISWTGGEKLFF. The CDR3 DNA reads TGTGCCAGTAGTATATCTTGGACAGGGGGAGAAAAACTGTTTTTT.

The chain carries TRBV19 and TRBJ1-4, with TRBD1 matching 7 bases. The CDR3 is 15 residues long. Germline trimming cut 5 bases from V and 8 bases from J; bases unmatched to any gene: 11. Germline V CDR1 and CDR2: LNHDA, SQIVND (reference sequence). This chain's CDR3 is CASSAEGQSREKLFF. The CDR3 region has the DNA TGTGCCAGTAGTGCGGAGGGACAGTCGCGGGAAAAACTGTTTTTT.

The chain has TRBV30 and TRBJ1-2; possible D gene TRBD1, 5 bases. The CDR3 length is 16 residues. Deletions cut 0 bases from V and 1 base from J, with 15 bases between. CDR1 and CDR2 from the germline V gene are GTSNPN and SVGIG (reference sequence). In DNA, the CDR3 is TGTGCCTGGAGTGTAAAGGGGACCGGGGGTAACTATGGCTACACCTTC. Its protein is CAWSVKGTGGNYGYTF. The full variable domain, completed using reference TRBV30 and TRBJ1-2, is SQTIHQWPATLVQPVGSPLSLECTVEGTSNPNLYWYRQAAGRGLQLLFYSVGIGQISSEVPQNLSASRPQDRQFILSSKKLLLSDSGFYLCAWSVKGTGGNYGYTFGSGTRLTVV.

This chain links TRBV7-9 with TRBJ2-2, with TRBD2 as a possible D gene (6 bases). There are 15 residues in the CDR3. Germline lookup yields CDR1 SEHNR and CDR2 FQNEAQ (reference sequence). Trimming took 0 bases from V and 6 from J, leaving 11 bases between them. The CDR3 DNA sequence: TGTGCCAGCAGCTTAGCGGCTCGACTAGCCGGGGAGCTGTTTTTT. The encoded protein is CASSLAARLAGELFF.

About this clone itself: Other nucleotide sequences in the sample specify the same CDR3. CDR3 protein: CASSLGLAGGSEQFF. CDR3 sequence (DNA): TGCGCCAGCAGCTTGGGACTAGCGGGAGGAAGTGAGCAGTTCTTC. This chain links TRBV5-1 with TRBJ2-1, with TRBD2 matching over 13 bases. V trimming: 0 bases; J trimming: 9 bases; junction bases outside the gene matches: 3. This CDR3 spans 15 amino acids. Germline V gives CDR1 SGHRS, CDR2 YFSETQ.

The chain employs TRBV9 and TRBJ2-3, with a weak D call TRBD2 (5 bases). The CDR3 spans 14 residues. Trimming cost V 1 base and J 6 bases, with 12 bases left between them. Looked up from germline, CDR1 is SGDLS and CDR2 is YYNGEE. Here the CDR3 reads CASSVRGSYDTQYF. In DNA, the CDR3 is TGTGCCAGCAGCGTAAGAGGGAGCTACGATACGCAGTATTTT.

V gene TRBV25-1 combines with J gene TRBJ2-3, with D possibly being TRBD2 (5 bases). Germline V gives CDR1 MGHDK, CDR2 SYGVNS. This CDR3 contains 10 residues. This CDR3 is CASGTNTQYF. The CDR3 bases are TGTGCATCGGGAACTAATACGCAGTATTTT.

V is TRBV7-2 and J is TRBJ2-6; D unclear. The CDR3 has 16 residues. The germline gives CDR1 SGHTA, CDR2 FQGNSA. The ends were cut back, 5 bases at V and 0 bases at J, with 11 bases in the middle. CDR3 DNA: TGTGCCAGCAGCGCCTACGTGAGCTCTGGGGCCAACGTCCTGACTTTC. It is translated as CASSAYVSSGANVLTF.

On this clone itself: The sample has other DNA sequences that encode this CDR3 too. The chain recombines TRBV7-9 with TRBJ1-1; D might be TRBD1 (5 bases). This CDR3 contains 14 residues. Germline V lookup: CDR1 SEHNR, CDR2 FQNEAQ (reference sequence). The V and J ends lost 5 bases and 2 bases respectively, with 12 bases between them. The CDR3 here is CASSPQGANTEAFF. DNA for the CDR3: TGTGCCAGCAGCCCCCAGGGAGCAAACACTGAAGCTTTCTTT.

This chain joins TRBV6-5 and TRBJ1-2, with D uncertain. The germline V gene has CDR1 MNHEY and CDR2 SVGAGI. The CDR3 consists of 14 residues. V was cut by 0 bases and J by 4 bases, with 9 bases left in between. In nucleotides, the CDR3 is TGTGCCAGCAGTTACTCTGGAGACGCCTATGGCTACACCTTC. It specifies CASSYSGDAYGYTF.

The V and J genes are TRBV5-1 and TRBJ2-3; TRBD2 aligns across 12 bases. V shed 0 bases, J shed 5 bases, and the junction held 4 bases outside the gene matches. The CDR3 sequence is 16 residues long. Germline CDR1 is SGHRS and CDR2 is YFSETQ. As DNA, the CDR3 is TGCGCCAGCAGCTTGGGGATGACTAGCGGGGGAGATACGCAGTATTTT. Amino acids: CASSLGMTSGGDTQYF.

The chain has TRBV11-2 and TRBJ2-1; D remains ambiguous. The germline V gene encodes CDR1 SGHAT and CDR2 FQNNGV. The length of the CDR3 is 13 residues. The V end lost 1 base, the J end lost 5 bases, and 6 bases lay between the germline ends. The CDR3 loop is CASSLGRDNEQFF. The CDR3, as DNA: TGTGCCAGCAGCTTAGGCCGGGACAATGAGCAGTTCTTC. Variable domain in full (rest from reference TRBV11-2 and TRBJ2-1): EAGVAQSPRYKIIEKRQSVAFWCNPISGHATLYWYQQILGQGPKLLIQFQNNGVVDDSQLPKDRFSAERLKGVDSTLKIQPAKLEDSAVYLCASSLGRDNEQFFGPGTRLTVL.

This clone came up a few times. The V call is TRBV2, the J call TRBJ1-2; 12 positions agree with TRBD1. Germline V lookup: CDR1 SNHLY, CDR2 FYNNEI. V gave up 2 bases and J gave up 7 bases; unmatched junction bases: 2. The CDR3 has 14 amino acids. CDR3 residues: CASSERDRGPGYTF. CDR3 DNA sequence: TGTGCCAGCAGTGAAAGGGACAGGGGGCCTGGCTACACCTTC.

The rearrangement links TRBV19 to TRBJ2-1; TRBD2 matches 7 bases. The CDR3 is 14 residues long. With V trimmed by 9 bases and J by 5 bases, 10 bases remained unmatched. In germline, CDR1 is LNHDA, CDR2 SQIVND (reference sequence). CDR3 protein: CASKSGATNNEQFF. The CDR3 DNA sequence: TGTGCCAGCAAGAGCGGGGCAACCAACAATGAGCAGTTCTTC.